This TCR beta chain was sequenced during a study of siplizumab effects on memory and regulatory T cells (dated by TCRdb to 2018 to 2020). Study-level background: The study looked at the effect of siplizumab, an anti-CD2 antibody, on alloreactive T-cell subsets in allogeneic mixed lymphocyte reactions made from human PBMCs.

The CDR3, from cysteine to phenylalanine, totals 13 residues. Only the CDR3 region is kept as DNA, spanning 39 bases read in frame from base 1. V loses 6 bases at its end and J loses 7 bases; junction bases beyond the gene matches: 8. Per the germline V gene, MGHRA is the CDR1 and YSYEKL is the CDR2. As to this clone: No cognate antigen has been identified for it. Within one base of it there is no much larger clone, and no base qualities were kept.

Unstimulated CD4+ memory cells were also sequenced in three donor pairs, together with CD4+ naive, CD8+ TEMRA, CD8+ naive and CD8+ effector memory subsets. Sorted unstimulated T cells and proliferating T cells recovered from mixed lymphocyte reactions underwent TCRbeta CDR3 sequencing. Fresh whole blood from nine to ten HLA-typed healthy donors was used as the source from which PBMCs were isolated. General conclusions and limits of the study: Unstimulated naive T cells appeared more diverse than memory T cells, and naive cells seemed to contribute substantially to the alloresponse. The cumulative frequency of alloreactive sequences traceable to unstimulated CD4+ memory T cells was significantly reduced by siplizumab. The suppressive function of proliferating Tregs from siplizumab cultures was not functionally confirmed. Among mappable alloreactive CD4+ clones, an average Treg-derived fraction of about 70% was observed with siplizumab, compared with around 28% in control reactions. Sequences below about 10^-5 frequency were poorly captured, so only a minor fraction of alloreactive clones could be mapped to unstimulated subsets. For roughly 75-96% of proliferating CD4+ or CD8+ clones, no naive or memory phenotype could be assigned.

Library construction relied on the immunoSEQ multiplex PCR assay. Around 9.9 x 10^4 TCR templates per sample were assayed by the deep sequencing platform. Genomic DNA extracted from sorted T cells was the material used for TCRbeta CDR3 sequencing. As for how the authors treated the data: The R programming language was used for clonal analysis of TCRbeta CDR3 data. Alloreactive CD4+ and CD8+ clones were defined by comparing unstimulated samples with post-reaction CFSE-low samples. By matching sequences to the repertoires of sorted unstimulated Treg and non-Treg cells, each alloreactive CD4+ clone was assigned a regulatory or non-regulatory origin. TCRdb's version of the immuneACCESS table is confined to in-frame rearrangements and falls short of the full clone set. An unresolved V gene accounts for under half of the shortfall where checked; the remainder is of unknown origin. V and J calls and clone size are as listed in that table; D and trimming were resolved from the DNA. In this sample the table shows about 40,000 clones, roughly 90% of which occur a single time. Clones ranked in the top ten supply around 0.25% of the sample.

The clonotype was recovered from a human donor in good health. Here the chain combines TRBV4-1 and TRBJ2-7, with 8 junctional bases fitting TRBD1. The sequenced sample consisted of naive CD4+ T cells sorted from blood. The sample's cell subset or site label, decoded: unstimulated naive T cells. The bases read TGCGCCAGCAGTCGGACAGGGCTCGGGGAGCAGTACTTC. It translates as CASSRTGLGEQYF.